Listed below are T cell receptor beta chains from one sample, sequenced in a study of blood T cell repertoires in COVID-19. The data were produced by immunoSEQ multiplex PCR, yet TCRdb's version contains in-frame clones alone and is incomplete. The top ten hold roughly 3.9% of the sample, which has around 260,000 clones, roughly 90% seen once. The sequencing sample was made of peripheral blood. The receptors come from a man between 60 and 75 years old who had recovered from COVID-19. The CDR3 runs from the conserved cysteine through the conserved F or W. D genes are given only for firm matches. The size of a clone is reported for some rows only, either as once, few or many, or as a class for expanded clones.

-,-,TRBJ2-3,TRBV7-3,TGTGCCAGCAGCCTGGGACATAGCACAGATACGCAGTATTTT,CASSLGHSTDTQYF
once,-,TRBJ2-1,TRBV6-2/TRBV6-3,TGTGCCAGCAGTTCCCCTAGCCGGAGCTCCTACAATGAGCAGTTCTTC,CASSSPSRSSYNEQFF
-,TRBD1,TRBJ2-1,TRBV5-6,TGTGCCAGCAGCCTACCCGGGACAGGGGGTGGGAATGAGCAGTTCTTC,CASSLPGTGGGNEQFF
once,-,TRBJ1-2,TRBV24-1,TGTGCCACCAGTGATCCGGGACATAAGGGCTACACCTTC,CATSDPGHKGYTF
-,TRBD1,TRBJ1-2,TRBV25-1,TGTGCCAGCACGAACAGGGGAGGTGGCTACACCTTC,CASTNRGGGYTF
-,-,TRBJ2-7,TRBV10-1,TGCGCCAGCAGTGAGTCGTTGAGCTACGGGAGCTCCTACGAGCAGTACTTC,CASSESLSYGSSYEQYF
-,-,TRBJ2-7,TRBV7-8,TGTGCCAGCAGCCAGGCTGGCGGGGCTTATTACGAGCAGTACTTC,CASSQAGGAYYEQYF
once,-,TRBJ1-1,TRBV7-2,TGTGCCAGCAGCTCAAACGGTCGACGGGCTGAAGCTTTCTTT,CASSSNGRRAEAFF
-,TRBD1,TRBJ2-7,TRBV27,TGTGCCAGCAGCCGGACAGGGGTCAACTCCTACGAGCAGTACTTC,CASSRTGVNSYEQYF
-,-,TRBJ2-1,TRBV7-2,TGTGCCAGCAGCCGCTCCCGGGATTACAATGAGCAGTTCTTC,CASSRSRDYNEQFF